Listed below are T cell receptor beta chains from one sample, sequenced in a study of T cell changes during pregnancy in multiple sclerosis. Data came from immunoSEQ multiplex PCR; TCRdb stores just in-frame clones and leaves some out. The sample has about 68,000 clones, around 92% seen once; the top ten hold 2% to 2.5%. The sequenced sample was peripheral blood, obtained in the first trimester of pregnancy. The origin of the receptors is a female donor with multiple sclerosis, enrolled in a pregnancy study. The CDR3 runs from the conserved cysteine through the conserved F or W. The order of the fields is clone size, D gene, J gene, V gene, CDR3 protein, CDR3 DNA. D genes are given only for firm matches. Expanded clones are given a class, and other clones once, few, many or no size at all.

>.|.|TRBJ2-5|TRBV19
CASSIGGIQETQYF
TGTGCCAGTAGTATAGGGGGCATCCAAGAGACCCAGTACTTC
>.|.|TRBJ1-1|TRBV19
CASSMRVDTEAFF
TGTGCCAGTAGTATGAGGGTAGACACTGAAGCTTTCTTT
>.|TRBD1|TRBJ1-3|TRBV11-2
CASSWQRQGTSGNTIYF
TGTGCCAGCAGCTGGCAAAGACAGGGGACTTCTGGAAACACCATATATTTT
>.|.|TRBJ1-6|TRBV5-1
CASSGGLSRGGNSPLHF
TGCGCCAGCAGCGGCGGGCTCTCACGGGGGGGTAATTCACCCCTCCACTTT
>.|TRBD1|TRBJ2-2|TRBV6-4
CASSDSRAGGVIGTGELFF
TGTGCCAGCAGTGACTCGAGGGCAGGGGGCGTGATTGGCACCGGGGAGCTGTTTTTT
>once|TRBD2|TRBJ2-2|TRBV6-6
CASRPGGGAGELFF
TGTGCCAGCCGCCCGGGAGGAGGGGCCGGGGAGCTGTTTTTT
>.|TRBD1|TRBJ1-4|TRBV7-8
CASSLRGRFNEKLFF
TGTGCCAGCAGCTTAAGGGGGCGGTTTAATGAAAAACTGTTTTTT
>.|TRBD2|TRBJ2-5|TRBV5-1
CASSLSGTSGRSGETQYF
TGCGCCAGCAGTCTCTCCGGGACTAGCGGGAGGAGTGGCGAGACCCAGTACTTC
>.|.|TRBJ1-2|TRBV7-8
CASSLNREGGYTF
TGTGCCAGCAGCCTTAACAGGGAGGGAGGCTACACCTTC
>once|TRBD1|TRBJ1-2|TRBV30
CAWSSGTGGAGYGYTF
TGTGCCTGGAGCTCAGGGACAGGGGGCGCAGGCTATGGCTACACCTTC
>.|.|TRBJ1-5|TRBV10-3
CAISESGANNQPQHF
TGTGCCATCAGTGAGTCGGGGGCCAACAATCAGCCCCAGCATTTT
>few|.|TRBJ1-2|TRBV9
CASSVAITKGASYGYTF
TGTGCCAGCAGCGTAGCTATAACCAAGGGAGCGAGCTATGGCTACACCTTC
>.|.|TRBJ2-7|TRBV2
CASRESRPYEQYF
TGTGCCAGCCGGGAGTCCCGTCCCTACGAGCAGTACTTC
>.|TRBD1|TRBJ2-7|TRBV7-3
CASSSGPPGQGTYEQYF
TGTGCCAGCAGCTCGGGCCCACCGGGACAGGGTACCTACGAGCAGTACTTC
>.|TRBD1|TRBJ2-1|TRBV6-5
CASKGTAYNEQFF
TGTGCCAGCAAAGGGACAGCTTACAATGAGCAGTTCTTC
>.|.|TRBJ2-5|TRBV7-6
CASSQTGLRSKETQYF
TGTGCCAGCAGTCAAACGGGTCTCCGCAGTAAAGAGACCCAGTACTTC
>.|.|TRBJ1-1|TRBV6-5
CASSYSSRTEAFF
TGTGCCAGCAGTTACTCTAGCCGTACTGAAGCTTTCTTT
>.|.|TRBJ2-5|TRBV5-1
CASMDNRDVETQYF
TGCGCCAGCATGGACAACAGGGACGTGGAGACCCAGTACTTC
>few|.|TRBJ1-1|TRBV28
CASSLRRQNTEAFF
TGTGCCAGCAGTTTAAGGCGGCAGAACACTGAAGCTTTCTTT
>once|TRBD2|TRBJ2-7|TRBV5-4
CASSPGTSVSYEQYF
TGTGCCAGCAGCCCGGGGACTAGCGTAAGTTACGAGCAGTACTTC
>.|TRBD2|TRBJ2-7|TRBV11-2
CASSQRGFSYEQYF
TGTGCCAGCAGCCAGCGGGGTTTCTCCTACGAGCAGTACTTC
>.|.|TRBJ2-5|TRBV2
CASSSKRETQYF
TGTGCCAGCAGCTCAAAGCGAGAGACCCAGTACTTC
>.|TRBD1|TRBJ2-3|TRBV19
CASRQGAPDTQYF
TGTGCCAGCAGACAGGGGGCCCCAGATACGCAGTATTTT
>once|.|TRBJ2-7|TRBV19
CASSILSGGSSYEQYF
TGTGCCAGTAGTATACTATCTGGGGGCTCAAGCTACGAGCAGTACTTC
>.|.|TRBJ1-5|TRBV7-8
CASSLTGAYSNQPQHF
TGTGCCAGCAGCTTAACCGGAGCGTATAGCAATCAGCCCCAGCATTTT
>.|TRBD1|TRBJ2-1|TRBV28
CASRTAGTGQFF
TGTGCCAGCAGGACGGCCGGGACAGGGCAGTTCTTC
>.|TRBD2|TRBJ2-7|TRBV19
CASSRRLAGGPDSYEQYF
TGTGCCAGTAGCAGGAGACTAGCGGGAGGGCCGGACTCCTACGAGCAGTACTTC
>.|.|TRBJ2-3|TRBV19
CASSAGNTDTQYF
TGTGCCAGTAGTGCGGGGAACACAGATACGCAGTATTTT
>.|.|TRBJ2-5|TRBV7-2
CASSFGGWQETQYF
TGTGCCAGCAGCTTCGGCGGGTGGCAAGAGACCCAGTACTTC
>.|.|TRBJ1-6|TRBV5-1
CASSLDGLFNSPLHF
TGCGCCAGCAGCTTGGACGGACTTTTTAATTCACCCCTCCACTTT
>.|TRBD1|TRBJ1-1|TRBV13
CASSSQGYGYTEAFF
TGTGCCAGCAGCTCACAGGGGTACGGGTACACTGAAGCTTTCTTT
>once|TRBD1|TRBJ1-5|TRBV2
CASLETGNQPQHF
TGTGCCAGCTTGGAGACAGGGAATCAGCCCCAGCATTTT
>.|TRBD1|TRBJ1-2|TRBV5-5
CASSLAGGSGYGYTF
TGTGCCAGCAGCTTGGCAGGGGGTTCAGGATATGGCTACACCTTC
>.|TRBD2|TRBJ2-2|TRBV28
CASSPGLAGGELFF
TGTGCCAGCAGTCCCGGACTAGCTGGTGGGGAGCTGTTTTTT
>once|.|TRBJ1-1|TRBV2
CASSNDRNTEAFF
TGTGCCAGCAGTAACGACAGGAACACTGAAGCTTTCTTT
>.|TRBD1|TRBJ1-4|TRBV7-2
CASTRTGGTNEKLFF
TGTGCCAGCACCAGGACAGGCGGAACTAATGAAAAACTGTTTTTT
>.|TRBD2|TRBJ2-3|TRBV28
CASDRGEWGTDTQYF
TGTGCCAGCGATCGGGGGGAATGGGGCACAGATACGCAGTATTTT
>.|TRBD1|TRBJ1-6|TRBV5-4
CASSWGQGADSPLHF
TGTGCCAGCAGCTGGGGACAGGGGGCTGATTCACCCCTCCACTTT
>.|TRBD1|TRBJ2-2|TRBV7-3
CASSLTTPRQGTGELFF
TGTGCCAGCAGCTTAACGACCCCCCGACAGGGGACCGGGGAGCTGTTTTTT
>.|TRBD2|TRBJ2-1|TRBV28
CASSFGAGVRYNEQFF
TGTGCCAGCAGTTTTGGGGCGGGAGTAAGATACAATGAGCAGTTCTTC